This paragraph covers one TCR beta chain sequence. This specimen belongs to a study of CD8+ T cells in alopecia areata. RNA, once extracted, was reverse transcribed into cDNA for use as the sequencing template. Only in-frame clones appear in the TCRdb table, and some are missing; sequencing was by immunoSEQ multiplex PCR. The sample yields about 160,000 clones, more than 40% seen once. Sequenced material: CD4+ T cells sorted from blood. This TCR was sampled from a human donor with alopecia areata.

In nucleotides, the CDR3 is TGCGCCAGCAGCCTTAGCGGGAGGGCCGTCTACAATGAGCAGTTCTTC. Translation: CASSLSGRAVYNEQFF. This chain links TRBV5-1 with TRBJ2-1; 11 bases line up with TRBD2. Trimming at V came to 4 bases and at J to 3 bases, leaving 6 bases not matched to a gene. Germline CDR1 is SGHRS and CDR2 is YFSETQ. This CDR3 has 16 residues.